This TCR beta chain comes out of a study of PD-1 blockade in classical Hodgkin lymphoma. Relapses following autologous stem cell transplantation were seen in all patients, with brentuximab vedotin exposure varying. Study-wide results and caveats: Newly diagnosed and completely responding patients shared comparable baseline diversity. With CD4+ cells, TCR diversity rose significantly by C4D1, but not with CD8+ cells.

Of note for this clone: The antigen is undetermined.

The data were produced by immunoSEQ multiplex PCR, yet TCRdb's version contains in-frame clones alone and is incomplete. The profile shows some 12,000 clones, about 80% of them singletons. Germline V CDR1 and CDR2: SGHTA, FQGTGA. V shed 5 bases and J shed 0 bases, with 5 bases lying between them. This CDR3 comprises 14 residues. This TCR came from a human donor with classical Hodgkin lymphoma. Sequencing used peripheral blood mononuclear cells (PBMCs), obtained before the second cycle of nivolumab. The gene calls are TRBV7-3 and TRBJ2-6, with D hard to call. CDR3 bases: TGTGCCAGCAGCCAGAGCTCTGGGGCCAACGTCCTGACTTTC. Amino acids: CASSQSSGANVLTF.